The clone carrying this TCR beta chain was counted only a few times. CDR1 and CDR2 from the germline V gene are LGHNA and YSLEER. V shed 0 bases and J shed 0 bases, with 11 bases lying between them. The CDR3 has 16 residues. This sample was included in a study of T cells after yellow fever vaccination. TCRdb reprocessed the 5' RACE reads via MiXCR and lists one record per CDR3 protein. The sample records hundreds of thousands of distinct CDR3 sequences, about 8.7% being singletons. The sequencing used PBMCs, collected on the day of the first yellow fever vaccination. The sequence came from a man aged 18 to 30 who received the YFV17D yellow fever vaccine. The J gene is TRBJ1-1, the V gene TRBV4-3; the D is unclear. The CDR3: CASSQDFFHMNTEAFF. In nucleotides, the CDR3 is TGCGCCAGCAGCCAAGACTTTTTCCACATGAACACTGAAGCTTTCTTT.